The following is a T cell receptor (beta chain) sequence with its context. The sample originates from a study of blood T cell repertoires in COVID-19. Study context: Collection of acute and convalescent COVID-19 samples took place in the United States, Italy and Spain. Sample material is recorded as cDNA or gDNA derived from T cells, B-cell-depleted T cells, or PBMCs.

In the authors' methods: Amplification from reference gene primers served as the basis for estimated nucleated cell counts. The repertoire was sequenced with immunoSEQ multiplex PCR; TCRdb's copy has only in-frame clones and lacks some. That table supplies the V and J calls and clone size; D and trimming were determined from the DNA. Of 310,000 or so clones listed, 65% to 85% are singletons. This CDR3 is 13 amino acids long. Germline assignment: CDR1 SGHAT and CDR2 FQNNGV. Trimming left V 5 bases short and J 7 bases short, with 12 bases between. The V gene is TRBV11-2, the J gene TRBJ2-1, with unresolved D. The specimen was peripheral blood. The clonotype was recovered from a woman in her fifties or sixties with acute or convalescent COVID-19. DNA for the CDR3: TGTGCCAGCAGCCTCGGAGTTTGGAATGAGCAGTTCTTC. This sequence encodes CASSLGVWNEQFF.